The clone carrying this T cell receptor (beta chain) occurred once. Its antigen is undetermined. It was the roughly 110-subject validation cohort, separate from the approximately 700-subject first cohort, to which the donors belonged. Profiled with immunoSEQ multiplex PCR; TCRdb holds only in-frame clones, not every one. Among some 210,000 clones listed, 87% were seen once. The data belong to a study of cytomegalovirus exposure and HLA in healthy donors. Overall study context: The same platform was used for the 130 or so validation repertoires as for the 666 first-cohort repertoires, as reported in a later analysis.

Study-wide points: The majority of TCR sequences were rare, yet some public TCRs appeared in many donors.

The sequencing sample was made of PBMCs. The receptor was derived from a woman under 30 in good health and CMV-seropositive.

The CDR3 DNA sequence: TGTGCCAGCAGCGCCGGGACTAGCGGCAAATACGAGCAGTACTTC. Translation gives CASSAGTSGKYEQYF. The chain combines TRBV7-9 with TRBJ2-7; TRBD2 aligns across 11 bases. Germline V lookup: CDR1 SEHNR, CDR2 FQNEAQ (reference sequence). The CDR3 has 15 amino acids. V dropped 5 bases and J dropped 4; count of bases not matched to a gene: 7.